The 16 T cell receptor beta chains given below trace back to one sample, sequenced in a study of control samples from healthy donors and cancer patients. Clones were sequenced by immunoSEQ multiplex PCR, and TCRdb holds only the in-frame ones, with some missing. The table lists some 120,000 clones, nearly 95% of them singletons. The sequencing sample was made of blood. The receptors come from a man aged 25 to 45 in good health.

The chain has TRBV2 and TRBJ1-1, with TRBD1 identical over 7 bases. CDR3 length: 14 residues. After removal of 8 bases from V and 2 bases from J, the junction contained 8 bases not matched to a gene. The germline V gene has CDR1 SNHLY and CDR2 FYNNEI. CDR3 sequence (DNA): TGTGCCAGCCAAGGGGGCAGGTCAAACACTGAAGCTTTCTTT. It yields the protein CASQGGRSNTEAFF.

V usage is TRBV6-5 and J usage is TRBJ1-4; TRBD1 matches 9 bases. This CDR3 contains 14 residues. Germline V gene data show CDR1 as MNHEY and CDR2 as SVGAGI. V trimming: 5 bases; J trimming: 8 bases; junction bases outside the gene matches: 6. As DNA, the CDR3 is TGTGCCAGCAGTCCCCGGACAGGGGAAGAAAAACTGTTTTTT. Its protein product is CASSPRTGEEKLFF.

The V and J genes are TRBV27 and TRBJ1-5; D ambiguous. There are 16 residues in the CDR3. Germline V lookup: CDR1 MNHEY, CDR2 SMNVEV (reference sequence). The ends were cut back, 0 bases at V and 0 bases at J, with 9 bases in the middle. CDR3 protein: CASSLSGSNSNQPQHF. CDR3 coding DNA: TGTGCCAGCAGTTTATCGGGTAGTAATAGCAATCAGCCCCAGCATTTT.

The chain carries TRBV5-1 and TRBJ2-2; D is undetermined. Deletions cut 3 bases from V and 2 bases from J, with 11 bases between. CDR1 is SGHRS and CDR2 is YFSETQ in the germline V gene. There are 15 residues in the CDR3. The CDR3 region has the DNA TGCGCCAGCAGCTACTTGGGCTCAAACACCGGGGAGCTGTTTTTT. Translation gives CASSYLGSNTGELFF.

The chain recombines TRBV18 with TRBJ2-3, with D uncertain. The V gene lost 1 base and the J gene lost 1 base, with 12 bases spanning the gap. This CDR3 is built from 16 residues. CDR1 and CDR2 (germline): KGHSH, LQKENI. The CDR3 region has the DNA TGTGCCAGCTCACCACAGGCACAGCCCCGCACAGATACGCAGTATTTT. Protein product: CASSPQAQPRTDTQYF.

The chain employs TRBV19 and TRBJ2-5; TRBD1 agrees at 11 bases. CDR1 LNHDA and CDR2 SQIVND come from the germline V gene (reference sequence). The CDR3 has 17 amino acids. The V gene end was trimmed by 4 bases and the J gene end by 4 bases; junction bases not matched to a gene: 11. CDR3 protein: CASSNGGTGGLAETQYF. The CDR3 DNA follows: TGTGCCAGTAGTAACGGGGGGACAGGGGGTTTGGCAGAGACCCAGTACTTC.

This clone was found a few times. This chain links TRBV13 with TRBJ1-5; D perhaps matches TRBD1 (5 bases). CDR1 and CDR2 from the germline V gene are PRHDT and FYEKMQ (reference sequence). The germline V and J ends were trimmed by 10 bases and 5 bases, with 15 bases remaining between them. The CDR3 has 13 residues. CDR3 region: CATPANRYQPQHF. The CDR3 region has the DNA TGTGCCACCCCCGCAAACAGGTATCAGCCCCAGCATTTT.

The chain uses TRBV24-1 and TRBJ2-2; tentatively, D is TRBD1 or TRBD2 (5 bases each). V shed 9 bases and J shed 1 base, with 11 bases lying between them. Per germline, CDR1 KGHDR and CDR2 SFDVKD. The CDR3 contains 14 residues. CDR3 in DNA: TGTGCCACCGCCAGAGGGGAGAACACCGGGGAGCTGTTTTTT. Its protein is CATARGENTGELFF.

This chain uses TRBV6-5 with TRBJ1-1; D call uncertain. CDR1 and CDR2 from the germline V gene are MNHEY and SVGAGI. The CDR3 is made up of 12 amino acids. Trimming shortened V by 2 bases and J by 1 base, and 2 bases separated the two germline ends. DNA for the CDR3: TGTGCCAGCAGTTACCGGAACACTGAAGCTTTCTTT. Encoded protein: CASSYRNTEAFF.

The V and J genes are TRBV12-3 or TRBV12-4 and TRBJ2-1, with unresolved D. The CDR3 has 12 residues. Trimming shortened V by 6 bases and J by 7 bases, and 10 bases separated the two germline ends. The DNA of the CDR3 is TGTGCCAGCAGGACGGAAGTTAATGAGCAGTTCTTC. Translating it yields CASRTEVNEQFF.

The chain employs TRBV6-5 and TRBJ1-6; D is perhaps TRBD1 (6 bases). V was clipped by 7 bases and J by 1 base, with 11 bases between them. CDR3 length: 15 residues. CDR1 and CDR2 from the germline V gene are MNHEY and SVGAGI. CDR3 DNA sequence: TGTGCCAGCACCTTACAGGGTTCCTATAATTCACCCCTCCACTTT. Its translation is CASTLQGSYNSPLHF.

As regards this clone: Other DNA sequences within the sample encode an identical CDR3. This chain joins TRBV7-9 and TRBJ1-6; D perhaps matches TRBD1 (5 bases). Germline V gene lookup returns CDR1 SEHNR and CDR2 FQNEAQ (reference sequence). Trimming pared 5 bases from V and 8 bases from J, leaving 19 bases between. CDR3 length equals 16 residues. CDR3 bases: TGTGCCAGCAGCAACCAGGGCCCGGCGGAGGATTCACCCCTCCACTTT. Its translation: CASSNQGPAEDSPLHF.

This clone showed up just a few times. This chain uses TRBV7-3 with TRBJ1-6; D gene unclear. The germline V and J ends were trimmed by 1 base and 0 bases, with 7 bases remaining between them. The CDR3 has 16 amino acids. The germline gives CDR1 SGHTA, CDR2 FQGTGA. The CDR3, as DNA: TGTGCCAGCAGCTTAATGGGAAGCTCCTATAATTCACCCCTCCACTTT. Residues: CASSLMGSSYNSPLHF.

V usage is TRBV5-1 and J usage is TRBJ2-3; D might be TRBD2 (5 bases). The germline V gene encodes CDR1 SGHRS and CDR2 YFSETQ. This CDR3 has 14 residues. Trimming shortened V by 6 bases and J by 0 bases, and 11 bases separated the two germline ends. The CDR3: CASNPRTSTDTQYF. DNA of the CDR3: TGCGCCAGCAACCCCCGGACTAGCACAGATACGCAGTATTTT.

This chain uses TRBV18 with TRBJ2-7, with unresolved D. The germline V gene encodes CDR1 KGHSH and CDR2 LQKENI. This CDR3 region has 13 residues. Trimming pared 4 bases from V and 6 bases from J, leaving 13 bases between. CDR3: CASSLFPASEQYV. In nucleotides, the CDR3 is TGTGCCAGCTCACTTTTTCCGGCTTCCGAGCAGTACGTC.

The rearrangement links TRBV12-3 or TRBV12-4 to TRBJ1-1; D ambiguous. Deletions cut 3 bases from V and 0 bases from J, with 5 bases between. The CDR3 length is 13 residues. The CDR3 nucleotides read TGTGCCAGCAGTTTTGTGATGAACACTGAAGCTTTCTTT. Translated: CASSFVMNTEAFF.